This T cell receptor beta chain derives from a study of T cell clones after liver transplantation. Study background: Graft-donor-reactive sequences were compared with third-party-reactive TCRbeta sequences from pre-transplant mixed lymphocyte reactions.

The assay was immunoSEQ multiplex PCR, and TCRdb's table has in-frame clones only and misses some. This sample carries roughly 20,000 clones, roughly 88% of them seen once, and the ten largest clones take roughly 13%. V gave up 3 bases and J gave up 8 bases; unmatched junction bases: 7. CDR3 length equals 16 residues. The germline gives CDR1 KGHSH, CDR2 LQKENI. The origin of this receptor is a human donor who received a liver transplant. The source was CD8+ T cells from blood, collected before liver transplant. This sequence joins TRBV18 and TRBJ2-1; 13 positions match TRBD2. The CDR3 protein is CASSPRTSGGTDEQFF. CDR3 coding DNA: TGTGCCAGCTCACCTCGGACTAGCGGGGGAACAGATGAGCAGTTCTTC. The full variable domain, with the rest looked up from reference TRBV18 and TRBJ2-1, is NAGVMQNPRHLVRRRGQEARLRCSPMKGHSHVYWYRQLPEEGLKFMVYLQKENIIDESGMPKERFSAEFPKEGPSILRIQQVVRGDSAAYFCASSPRTSGGTDEQFFGPGTRLTVL.